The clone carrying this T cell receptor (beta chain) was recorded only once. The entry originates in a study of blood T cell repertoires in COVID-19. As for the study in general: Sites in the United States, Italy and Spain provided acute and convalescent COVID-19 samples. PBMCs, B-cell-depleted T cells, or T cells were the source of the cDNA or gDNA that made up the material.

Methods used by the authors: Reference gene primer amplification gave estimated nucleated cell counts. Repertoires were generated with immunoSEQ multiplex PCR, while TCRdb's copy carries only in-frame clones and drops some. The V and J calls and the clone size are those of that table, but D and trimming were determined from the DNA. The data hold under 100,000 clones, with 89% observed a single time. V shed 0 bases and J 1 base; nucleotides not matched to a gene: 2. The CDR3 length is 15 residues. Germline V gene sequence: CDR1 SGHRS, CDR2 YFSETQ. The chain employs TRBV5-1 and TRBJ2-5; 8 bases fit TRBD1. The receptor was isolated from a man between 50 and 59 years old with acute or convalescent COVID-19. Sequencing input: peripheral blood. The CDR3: CASSLGTGPQETQYF. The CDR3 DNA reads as TGCGCCAGCAGCTTGGGGACAGGGCCCCAAGAGACCCAGTACTTC.